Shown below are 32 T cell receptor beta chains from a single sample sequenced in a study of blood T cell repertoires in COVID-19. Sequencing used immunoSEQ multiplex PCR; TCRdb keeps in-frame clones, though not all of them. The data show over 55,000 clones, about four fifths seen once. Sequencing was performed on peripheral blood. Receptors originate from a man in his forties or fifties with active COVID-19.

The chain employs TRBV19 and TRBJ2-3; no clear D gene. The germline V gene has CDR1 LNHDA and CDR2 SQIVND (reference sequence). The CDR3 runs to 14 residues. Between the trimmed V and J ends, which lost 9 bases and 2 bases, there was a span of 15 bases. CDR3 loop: CASNQATFTDTQYF. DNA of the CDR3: TGTGCCAGCAATCAAGCAACCTTCACAGATACGCAGTATTTT. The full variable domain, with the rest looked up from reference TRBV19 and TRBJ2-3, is DGGITQSPKYLFRKEGQNVTLSCEQNLNHDAMYWYRQDPGQGLRLIYYSQIVNDFQKGDIAEGYSVSREKKESFPLTVTSAQKNPTAFYLCASNQATFTDTQYFGPGTRLTVL.

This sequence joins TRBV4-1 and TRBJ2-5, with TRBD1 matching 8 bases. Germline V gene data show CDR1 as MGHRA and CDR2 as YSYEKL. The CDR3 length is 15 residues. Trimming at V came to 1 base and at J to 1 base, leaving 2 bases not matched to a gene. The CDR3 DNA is TGCGCCAGCAGCCAAGGCGACAGGGGCCAAGAGACCCAGTACTTC. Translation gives CASSQGDRGQETQYF.

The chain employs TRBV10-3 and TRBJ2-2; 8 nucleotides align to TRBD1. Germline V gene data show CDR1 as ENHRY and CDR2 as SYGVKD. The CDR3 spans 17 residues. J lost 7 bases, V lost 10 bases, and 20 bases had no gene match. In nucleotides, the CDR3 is TGTGCCACGACAGGGGCCACTGTGTCAACGGGGATCGGGGAGCTGTTTTTT. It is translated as CATTGATVSTGIGELFF.

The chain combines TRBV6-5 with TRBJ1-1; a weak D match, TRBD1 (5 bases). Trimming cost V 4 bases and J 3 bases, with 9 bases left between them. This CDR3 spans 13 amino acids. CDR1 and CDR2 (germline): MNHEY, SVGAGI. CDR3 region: CASSFRQYTEAFF. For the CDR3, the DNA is TGTGCCAGCAGTTTTCGACAGTACACTGAAGCTTTCTTT.

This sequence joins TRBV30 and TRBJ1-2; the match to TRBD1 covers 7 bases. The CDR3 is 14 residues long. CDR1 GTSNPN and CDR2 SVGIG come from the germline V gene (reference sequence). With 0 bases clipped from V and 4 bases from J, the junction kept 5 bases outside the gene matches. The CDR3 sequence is CAWSVTAGGYGYTF. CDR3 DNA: TGTGCCTGGAGTGTAACGGCAGGGGGCTATGGCTACACCTTC.

The CDR3 region is CASSQVPTSAYEQFF. DNA of the CDR3: TGTGCCAGCAGCCAAGTTCCGACTAGTGCGTATGAGCAGTTCTTC. The rearrangement links TRBV3-1 (or the pseudogene TRBV3-2) to TRBJ2-1, with D perhaps matching TRBD2 (6 bases). The CDR3 length is 15 residues. Germline V gives CDR1 LGHDT, CDR2 YNNKEL (reference sequence). With 1 base removed from V and 8 bases from J, the gap between germline ends came to 15 bases.

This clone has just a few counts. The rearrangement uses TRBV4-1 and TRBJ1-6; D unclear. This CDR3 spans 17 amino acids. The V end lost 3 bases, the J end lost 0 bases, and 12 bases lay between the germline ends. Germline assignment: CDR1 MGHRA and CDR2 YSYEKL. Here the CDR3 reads CASSQGQQSSYNSPLHF. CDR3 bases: TGCGCCAGCAGCCAGGGCCAACAGAGCTCCTATAATTCACCCCTCCACTTT.

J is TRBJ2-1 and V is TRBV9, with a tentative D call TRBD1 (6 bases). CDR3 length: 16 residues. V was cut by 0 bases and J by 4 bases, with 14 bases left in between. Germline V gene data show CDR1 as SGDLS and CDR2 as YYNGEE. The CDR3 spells CASSVGSGAMYNEQFF. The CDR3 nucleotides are TGTGCCAGCAGCGTAGGTTCAGGGGCCATGTACAATGAGCAGTTCTTC.

CDR3 residues: CASSFGTGSLEQYF. The CDR3 nucleotides are TGTGCCAGCAGCTTTGGGACAGGGTCACTCGAGCAGTACTTC. The rearrangement joins TRBV11-2 to TRBJ2-7; 9 bases agree with TRBD1. Per the germline V gene, CDR1 is SGHAT and CDR2 is FQNNGV. The V and J ends lost 3 bases and 6 bases, in that order; junction bases with no gene match: 6. The CDR3 loop spans 14 amino acids.

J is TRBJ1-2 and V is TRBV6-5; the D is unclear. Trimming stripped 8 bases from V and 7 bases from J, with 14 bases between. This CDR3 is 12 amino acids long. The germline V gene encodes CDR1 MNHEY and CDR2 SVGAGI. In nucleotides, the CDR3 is TGTGCCAGCCGAAGCGTCCTTAGTGGCTACACCTTC. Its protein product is CASRSVLSGYTF.

Here the CDR3 reads CASSQNRGIGELFF. The CDR3 DNA follows: TGTGCCAGCAGCCAAAACAGGGGGATCGGGGAGCTGTTTTTT. J is TRBJ2-2 and V is TRBV3-1 (or the pseudogene TRBV3-2); 8 bases align to TRBD1. The J segment lost 7 bases and the V segment lost 2 bases, leaving 3 bases of the junction unmatched. Germline V gene lookup returns CDR1 LGHDT and CDR2 YNNKEL (reference sequence). The CDR3 contains 14 residues.

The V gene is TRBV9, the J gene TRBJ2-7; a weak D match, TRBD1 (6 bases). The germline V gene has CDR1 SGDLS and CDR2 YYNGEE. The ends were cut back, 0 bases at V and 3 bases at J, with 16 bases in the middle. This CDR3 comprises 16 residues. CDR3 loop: CASSVGWQDSDYEQYF. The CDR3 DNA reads TGTGCCAGCAGCGTAGGATGGCAGGACAGCGACTACGAGCAGTACTTC.

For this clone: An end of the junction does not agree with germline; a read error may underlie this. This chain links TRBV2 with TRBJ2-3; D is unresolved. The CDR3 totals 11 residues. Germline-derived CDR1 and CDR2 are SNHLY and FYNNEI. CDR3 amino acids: CASSDPETQYF. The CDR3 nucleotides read TGTGCCAGCAGTGATCCAGAAACGCAGTATTTT.

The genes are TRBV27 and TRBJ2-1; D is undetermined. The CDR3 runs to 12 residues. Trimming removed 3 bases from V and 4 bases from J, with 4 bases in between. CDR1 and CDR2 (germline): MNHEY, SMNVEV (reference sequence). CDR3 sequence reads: CASSFGYNEQFF. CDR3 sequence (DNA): TGTGCCAGCAGTTTCGGGTACAATGAGCAGTTCTTC.

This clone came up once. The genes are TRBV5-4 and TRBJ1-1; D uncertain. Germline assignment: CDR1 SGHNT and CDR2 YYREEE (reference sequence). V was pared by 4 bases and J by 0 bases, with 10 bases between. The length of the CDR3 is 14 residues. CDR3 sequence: CASSPVQMNTEAFF. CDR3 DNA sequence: TGTGCCAGCAGCCCCGTGCAGATGAACACTGAAGCTTTCTTT.

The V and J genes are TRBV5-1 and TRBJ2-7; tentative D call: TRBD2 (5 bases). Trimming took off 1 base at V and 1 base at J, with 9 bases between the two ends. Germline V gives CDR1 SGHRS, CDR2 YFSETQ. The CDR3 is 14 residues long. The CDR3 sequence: CASSLRAESYEQYF. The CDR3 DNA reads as TGCGCCAGCAGCTTGAGAGCGGAATCCTACGAGCAGTACTTC.

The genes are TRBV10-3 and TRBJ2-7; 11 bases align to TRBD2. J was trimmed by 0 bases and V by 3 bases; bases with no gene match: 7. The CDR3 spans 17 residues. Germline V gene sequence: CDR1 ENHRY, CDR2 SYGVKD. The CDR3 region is CAISESLAGANSYEQYF. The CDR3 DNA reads TGTGCCATCAGTGAATCACTAGCGGGGGCCAACTCCTACGAGCAGTACTTC.

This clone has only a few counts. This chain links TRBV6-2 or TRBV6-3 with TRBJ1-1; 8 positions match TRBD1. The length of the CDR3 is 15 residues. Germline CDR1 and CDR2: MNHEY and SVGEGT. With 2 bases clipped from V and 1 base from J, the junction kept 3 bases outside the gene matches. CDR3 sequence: CASSYGDRTNTEAFF. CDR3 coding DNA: TGTGCCAGCAGTTACGGGGACAGGACGAACACTGAAGCTTTCTTT.

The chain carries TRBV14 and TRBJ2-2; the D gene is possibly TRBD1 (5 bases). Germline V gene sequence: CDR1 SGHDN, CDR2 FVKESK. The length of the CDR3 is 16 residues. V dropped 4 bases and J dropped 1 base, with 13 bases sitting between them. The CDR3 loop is CASSPLRQGNTGELFF. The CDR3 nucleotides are TGTGCCAGCAGCCCGTTACGGCAGGGGAACACCGGGGAGCTGTTTTTT.

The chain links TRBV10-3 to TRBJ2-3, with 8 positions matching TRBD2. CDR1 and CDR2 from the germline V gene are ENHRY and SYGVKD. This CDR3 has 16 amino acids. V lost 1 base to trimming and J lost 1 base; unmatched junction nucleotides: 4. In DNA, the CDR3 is TGTGCCATCAGTGAGTTGCGGGGGGCGGGCACAGATACGCAGTATTTT. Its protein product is CAISELRGAGTDTQYF.

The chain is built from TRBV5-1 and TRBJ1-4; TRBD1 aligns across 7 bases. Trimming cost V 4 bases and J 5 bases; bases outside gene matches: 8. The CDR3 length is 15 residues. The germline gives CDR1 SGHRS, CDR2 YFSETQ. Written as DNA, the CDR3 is TGCGCCAGCAGCCCCCGGGAGGGGGCAAATGAAAAACTGTTTTTT. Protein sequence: CASSPREGANEKLFF.

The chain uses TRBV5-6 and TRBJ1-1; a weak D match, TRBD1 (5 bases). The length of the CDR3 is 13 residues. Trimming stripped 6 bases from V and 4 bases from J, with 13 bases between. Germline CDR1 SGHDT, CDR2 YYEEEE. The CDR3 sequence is CASTRGWGTEAFF. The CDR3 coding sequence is TGTGCCAGCACCCGGGGGTGGGGCACTGAAGCTTTCTTT.

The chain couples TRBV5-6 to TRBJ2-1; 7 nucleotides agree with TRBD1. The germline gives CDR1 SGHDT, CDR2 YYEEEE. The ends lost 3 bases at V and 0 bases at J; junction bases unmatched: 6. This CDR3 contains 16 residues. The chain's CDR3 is CASSSDGQASYNEQFF. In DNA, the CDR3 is TGTGCCAGCAGCTCTGATGGACAGGCCTCCTACAATGAGCAGTTCTTC. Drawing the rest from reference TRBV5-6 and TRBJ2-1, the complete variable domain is DAGVTQSPTHLIKTRGQQVTLRCSPKSGHDTVSWYQQALGQGPQFIFQYYEEEERQRGNFPDRFSGHQFPNYSSELNVNALLLGDSALYLCASSSDGQASYNEQFFGPGTRLTVL.

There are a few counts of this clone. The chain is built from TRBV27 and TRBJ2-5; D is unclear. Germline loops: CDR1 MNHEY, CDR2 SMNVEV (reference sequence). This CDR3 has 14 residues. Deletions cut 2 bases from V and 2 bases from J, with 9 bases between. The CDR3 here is CASSLKSVQETQYF. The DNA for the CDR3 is TGTGCCAGCAGTTTAAAAAGCGTGCAAGAGACCCAGTACTTC.

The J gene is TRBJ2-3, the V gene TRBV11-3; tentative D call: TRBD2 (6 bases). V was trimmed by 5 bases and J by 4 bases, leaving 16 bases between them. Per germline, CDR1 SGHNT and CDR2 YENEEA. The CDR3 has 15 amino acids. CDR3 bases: TGTGCCAGCAGCCTGGACGGGGGACGGGCAGATACGCAGTATTTT. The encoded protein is CASSLDGGRADTQYF.

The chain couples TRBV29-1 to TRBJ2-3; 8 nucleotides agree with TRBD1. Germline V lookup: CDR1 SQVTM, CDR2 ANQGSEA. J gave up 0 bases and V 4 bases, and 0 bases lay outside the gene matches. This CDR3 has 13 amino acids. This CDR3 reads CSVGTGSTDTQYF. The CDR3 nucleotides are TGCAGCGTTGGGACAGGGAGCACAGATACGCAGTATTTT.

The CDR3 DNA is TGTGCCAGCAGCTTAAGCGGGGGGGCTGGAAAAGAGCAGTACTTC. Residues: CASSLSGGAGKEQYF. The chain combines TRBV7-6 with TRBJ2-7, with TRBD2 identical over 10 bases. Germline V CDR1 and CDR2: SGHVS, FNYEAQ. The CDR3 consists of 15 residues. Trimming at V came to 2 bases and at J to 7 bases, leaving 8 bases not matched to a gene.

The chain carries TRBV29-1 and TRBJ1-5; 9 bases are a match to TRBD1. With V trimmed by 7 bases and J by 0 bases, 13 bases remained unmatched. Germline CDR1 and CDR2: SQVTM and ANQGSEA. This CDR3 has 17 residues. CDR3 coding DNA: TGCAGCGGGCCGATAGACAGGGGGGAACTTAGCAATCAGCCCCAGCATTTT. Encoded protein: CSGPIDRGELSNQPQHF.

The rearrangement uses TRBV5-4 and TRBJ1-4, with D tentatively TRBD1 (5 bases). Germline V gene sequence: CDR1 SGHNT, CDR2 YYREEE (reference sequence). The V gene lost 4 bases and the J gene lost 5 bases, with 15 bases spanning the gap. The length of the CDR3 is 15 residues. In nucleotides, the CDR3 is TGTGCCAGCAGCCCATGGACCGGACAAAATGAAAAACTGTTTTTT. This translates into CASSPWTGQNEKLFF.

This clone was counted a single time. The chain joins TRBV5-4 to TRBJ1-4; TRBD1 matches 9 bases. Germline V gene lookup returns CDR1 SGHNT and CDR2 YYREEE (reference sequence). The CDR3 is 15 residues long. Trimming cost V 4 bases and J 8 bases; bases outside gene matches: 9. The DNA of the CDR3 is TGTGCCAGCAGCATAGGACAGGGGTGGGAAGAAAAACTGTTTTTT. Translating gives CASSIGQGWEEKLFF.

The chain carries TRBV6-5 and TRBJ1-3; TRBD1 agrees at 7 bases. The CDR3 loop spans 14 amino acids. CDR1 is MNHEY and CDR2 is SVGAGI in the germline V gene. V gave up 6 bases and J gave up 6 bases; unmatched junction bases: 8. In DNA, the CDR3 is TGTGCCAGCAGCCTCGACAGGGTCGCAAACACCATATATTTT. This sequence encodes CASSLDRVANTIYF.

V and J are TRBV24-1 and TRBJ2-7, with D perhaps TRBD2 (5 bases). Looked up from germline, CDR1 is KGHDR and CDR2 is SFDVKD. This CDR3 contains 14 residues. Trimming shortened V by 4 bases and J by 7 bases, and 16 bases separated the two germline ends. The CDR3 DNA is TGTGCCACCAGTGACGCGGGTTCCCCCGGGGAGCAGTACTTC. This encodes CATSDAGSPGEQYF.